There are a few counts of the clone carrying this TCR beta chain. Its cognate antigen is unknown. TCRdb analysed the reads with MiXCR anew, one entry per CDR3 protein. The sample yields approximately 490,000 distinct CDR3 sequences, approximately 10% seen once. This sample is part of a study of T cell repertoires in cytomegalovirus infection. Study at large: Public TCR beta signature analysis indicated the presence of both CMV infection and matching HLA type.

This CDR3 is 14 amino acids long. Per germline, CDR1 LNHDA and CDR2 SQIVND (reference sequence). Trimming took 1 base from V and 6 from J, leaving 12 bases between them. Regarding the study as a whole: Cumulative public TCR beta family frequency identified carriers of CMV plus the relevant HLA. Clonotypes of TCR beta that were HLA-C-restricted and CMV-specific dominated the ex vivo response.

The sample consisted of PBMCs. The clonotype comes from a human donor in good health (CMV status not recorded). Some clones in this sample may be carry-over from other donors' samples. V and J are TRBV19 and TRBJ1-1, with D possibly being TRBD1 (5 bases). Here the CDR3 DNA reads TGTGCCAGTAGTATAGCCGTCGGGACCCCTGAAGCTTTCTTT. Protein: CASSIAVGTPEAFF.